This is a list of T cell receptor beta chains from one sample in a study of post-analysis software for immune sequencing data. TCRdb fed the PCR reads into MiXCR, producing one record per CDR3 protein. The repertoire consists of roughly 670,000 distinct CDR3 sequences, with approximately 59% occurring once and the leading ten covering approximately 11%. Sequenced sample: blood. Receptor source: a girl under 10 years old with multiple sclerosis. Both conserved end residues are part of each CDR3. A D gene is named only where the DNA matches it firmly. Rows give clone size only sometimes, using once, few, many, or a class for an expanded clone.

clone size	V gene	J gene	D gene	CDR3 protein	CDR3 DNA
-	TRBV12-3/TRBV12-4	TRBJ2-7	-	CASSLGQGPPYEQYF	TGTGCCAGCAGTTTAGGGCAGGGACCCCCCTACGAGCAGTACTTC
-	TRBV7-9	TRBJ2-1	-	CASSFLQEDNEQFF	TGTGCCAGCAGCTTTTTACAGGAAGACAATGAGCAGTTCTTC
few	TRBV6-5	TRBJ2-2	TRBD2	CASSYQGLGHGELFF	TGTGCCAGCAGTTATCAAGGACTAGGGCACGGGGAGCTGTTTTTT
few	TRBV6-5	TRBJ2-4	TRBD2	CASSYPARLAGGRENIQYF	TGTGCCAGCAGTTACCCGGCCCGACTTGCGGGAGGAAGGGAAAACATTCAGTACTTC
-	TRBV20-1	TRBJ1-6	-	CSARPQGENSPLHF	TGCAGTGCTAGACCGCAGGGTGAAAATTCACCCCTCCACTTT
-	TRBV24-1	TRBJ1-1	-	CATSWGMNTEAFF	TGTGCCACCAGTTGGGGGATGAACACTGAAGCTTTCTTT
-	TRBV5-1	TRBJ2-7	TRBD1	CASSGKDRGEQYF	TGCGCCAGCAGCGGTAAGGACAGGGGCGAGCAGTACTTC
few	TRBV10-1	TRBJ2-3	-	CASSERIGGISTDTQYF	TGCGCCAGCAGTGAGAGGATTGGCGGGATCAGCACAGATACGCAGTATTTT
few	TRBV7-2	TRBJ2-5	-	CASSLGLIYQETQYF	TGTGCCAGCAGCTTAGGGTTGATTTACCAAGAGACCCAGTACTTC
-	TRBV14	TRBJ1-1	-	CASSQLTGLVAFF	TGTGCCAGCAGCCAGCTCACAGGGCTGGTAGCTTTCTTT
few	TRBV6-2/TRBV6-3	TRBJ2-1	-	CASRLGLSPEQFF	TGTGCCAGCAGACTTGGGCTTAGTCCTGAGCAGTTCTTC
-	TRBV14	TRBJ2-7	-	CASSPDLAGSYEQYF	TGTGCCAGCAGCCCGGACTTGGCTGGCTCCTACGAGCAGTACTTC
-	TRBV10-3	TRBJ2-3	-	CAISEFKTDTQYF	TGTGCCATCAGTGAGTTCAAGACGGATACGCAGTATTTT
few	TRBV20-1	TRBJ2-5	-	CSARDGGNQETQYF	TGCAGTGCTAGAGATGGCGGGAACCAAGAGACCCAGTACTTC
-	TRBV20-1	TRBJ2-1	-	CSATSAGAYNEQFF	TGCAGTGCAACCTCGGCAGGGGCCTACAATGAGCAGTTCTTC
-	TRBV28	TRBJ1-1	TRBD1	CASSLTTGWWGKVEAFF	TGTGCCAGCAGTTTAACGACAGGGTGGTGGGGTAAGGTTGAAGCTTTCTTT
-	TRBV15	TRBJ1-2	-	CATSTSRQEPLNGYTF	TGTGCCACCAGCACTTCGCGACAGGAGCCCCTGAATGGCTACACCTTC
-	TRBV6-2/TRBV6-3	TRBJ2-5	-	CASNTMGATRETQYF	TGTGCCAGCAACACCATGGGGGCTACTCGGGAGACCCAGTACTTC
-	TRBV12-3/TRBV12-4	TRBJ2-3	-	CASRPGPRTDTQYF	TGTGCCAGCAGACCGGGCCCAAGAACAGATACGCAGTATTTT
-	TRBV7-2	TRBJ2-5	TRBD2	CASRKGTSGGEETQYF	TGTGCCAGCAGAAAAGGGACTAGCGGGGGAGAAGAGACCCAGTACTTC
-	TRBV10-2	TRBJ1-1	-	CASSEPSHGGGNTEAFF	TGCGCCAGCAGTGAGCCTTCACACGGTGGCGGGAACACTGAAGCTTTCTTT
-	TRBV7-2	TRBJ2-5	-	CASSFTGRETQYF	TGTGCCAGCAGTTTCACGGGACGGGAGACCCAGTACTTC
-	TRBV10-1	TRBJ2-1	TRBD2	CASSEVGRGLGPPEQFF	TGCGCCAGCAGTGAAGTCGGGCGGGGACTAGGACCACCTGAGCAGTTCTTC
-	TRBV6-2/TRBV6-3	TRBJ2-7	TRBD2	CASSYGTRPRNEQYF	TGTGCCAGCAGTTACGGGACTAGACCCCGAAATGAGCAGTACTTC
-	TRBV29-1	TRBJ2-7	-	CSVVSRFHEQYF	TGCAGCGTTGTAAGCAGGTTCCACGAGCAGTACTTC
few	TRBV29-1	TRBJ2-1	TRBD1	CSQYRGPNEQFF	TGCAGCCAATACAGGGGACCCAATGAGCAGTTCTTC
few	TRBV4-3	TRBJ2-5	TRBD2	CASSQGTSGQETQYF	TGCGCCAGCAGCCAGGGGACTAGCGGGCAAGAGACCCAGTACTTC
-	TRBV20-1	TRBJ2-7	TRBD2	CSAGMNRDYLYEQYF	TGCAGTGCTGGCATGAACCGGGACTATCTCTACGAGCAGTACTTC
few	TRBV20-1	TRBJ2-3	-	CSAGYTQYF	TGCAGTGCGGGGTATACGCAGTATTTT
-	TRBV7-2	TRBJ2-5	TRBD2	CASSGRGGGASETQYF	TGTGCCAGCAGCGGCAGGGGCGGGGGGGCCTCGGAGACCCAGTACTTC
once	TRBV4-3	TRBJ2-1	TRBD2	CASSQESGGAGEQFF	TGCGCCAGCAGCCAAGAAAGCGGGGGGGCCGGAGAGCAGTTCTTC
once	TRBV2	TRBJ1-1	-	CASSESWGGNTEAFF	TGTGCCAGCAGTGAATCCTGGGGCGGTAACACTGAAGCTTTCTTT
-	TRBV6-2/TRBV6-3	TRBJ1-2	-	CASSQRRSIYGYTF	TGTGCCAGCAGTCAAAGGCGAAGCATCTATGGCTACACCTTC
-	TRBV10-2	TRBJ2-5	TRBD1	CASLLLPGQGALGTQYF	TGCGCCAGCCTACTTCTTCCGGGACAGGGGGCCCTAGGGACCCAGTACTTC
few	TRBV6-5	TRBJ1-1	TRBD1	CASGFPQGHTEAFF	TGTGCCAGCGGGTTCCCACAGGGGCACACTGAAGCTTTCTTT
few	TRBV20-1	TRBJ2-1	TRBD2	CSARVGGGSNEQFF	TGCAGTGCTAGAGTAGGCGGGGGGTCCAATGAGCAGTTCTTC
-	TRBV20-1	TRBJ1-1	-	CSARVPSWGMNTEAFF	TGCAGTGCTAGAGTACCCTCATGGGGAATGAACACTGAAGCTTTCTTT
-	TRBV6-5	TRBJ1-2	-	CASKPVSGVGYGYTF	TGTGCCAGCAAGCCCGTTTCGGGAGTAGGCTATGGCTACACCTTC
-	TRBV20-1	TRBJ2-5	TRBD2	CSAETGGPQETQYF	TGCAGTGCTGAAACGGGAGGGCCGCAGGAGACCCAGTACTTC
-	TRBV5-4	TRBJ2-5	TRBD1	CASSWTGAQETQYF	TGTGCCAGCAGCTGGACAGGGGCACAGGAGACCCAGTACTTC
-	TRBV6-6	TRBJ1-2	TRBD1	CASSDTRTGGAYGYTF	TGTGCCAGCAGTGACACCCGGACAGGGGGCGCCTATGGCTACACCTTC
-	TRBV7-8	TRBJ2-1	-	CASSFDRPIYNEQFF	TGTGCCAGCAGCTTCGACAGACCGATCTACAATGAGCAGTTCTTC
-	TRBV4-3	TRBJ1-1	TRBD1	CASSQDPGGNTEAFF	TGCGCCAGCAGCCAAGACCCAGGGGGGAACACTGAAGCTTTCTTT
-	TRBV5-1	TRBJ2-3	TRBD1	CASSPGQGGSDTQYF	TGCGCCAGCAGCCCAGGACAGGGAGGATCAGATACGCAGTATTTT
-	TRBV20-1	TRBJ2-2	-	CSARDRERNTGELFF	TGCAGTGCTAGAGATAGAGAGAGGAACACCGGGGAGCTGTTTTTT
-	TRBV12-3/TRBV12-4	TRBJ1-2	-	CASSLGIGYGYTF	TGTGCCAGCAGTTTGGGGATCGGCTATGGCTACACCTTC